The 32 T cell receptor beta chains below come from one sample, sequenced in a study of T cell clonality in common variable immunodeficiency. The data were produced by immunoSEQ multiplex PCR, yet TCRdb's version contains in-frame clones alone and is incomplete. The sample shows some 40,000 clones, none of them appearing just once. Specimen: peripheral blood mononuclear cells. The receptors originated from a person aged 18 to 75 in good health.

This clone was counted ten times or more. The read falls 3 residues short of the CDR3 end, and the missing part is taken from the germline J gene. The chain combines TRBV29-1 with TRBJ2-7; TRBD1 agrees at 7 bases. J lost 6 bases, V lost 2 bases, and 13 bases had no gene match. The germline gives CDR1 SQVTM, CDR2 ANQGSEA. The CDR3 runs to 15 residues. This CDR3 is CSVESRDRVGFEQYF. CDR3 bases read: TGCAGCGTTGAATCTCGTGACAGGGTAGGCTTCGAG.

This clone was detected many times. The DNA ends 3 residues before the CDR3 does, and the rest of the CDR3 is filled in from the germline J gene. The chain joins TRBV24-1 to TRBJ2-2, with D uncertain. The CDR3 runs 15 residues. The V gene's germline CDR1 is KGHDR and CDR2 SFDVKD. V shed 4 bases and J shed 5 bases, with 13 bases lying between them. CDR3 protein: CATSDPNTHTGELFF. The CDR3 bases that were read are TGTGCCACCAGTGACCCCAATACTCATACCGGGGAG.

This clone was detected ten times or more. The observed sequence ends 3 residues before the CDR3 terminus, with the missing tail filled in from the germline J gene. The chain employs TRBV4-2 and TRBJ2-1; 7 bases are shared with TRBD2. The CDR3 loop spans 15 amino acids. Germline CDR1 LGHNA, CDR2 YNFKEQ. V trimming: 1 base; J trimming: 4 bases; junction bases outside the gene matches: 4. Partial CDR3 DNA: TGTGCCAGCAGCCAAGCTAGCGGAGAATACAATGAG. Translating it yields CASSQASGEYNE. The entire CDR3 protein is CASSQASGEYNEQFF.

This clone showed up many times. CDR3 protein: CASSQRTGVTYEQYF. The CDR3 bases that were read are TGTGCCAGCTCACAAAGGACAGGTGTAACCTACGAG. The chain carries TRBV18 and TRBJ2-7; 7 bases line up with TRBD1. The CDR3 goes on 3 residues after the read ends, and that part is filled in from the germline J gene. CDR3 length: 15 amino acids. Looked up from germline, CDR1 is KGHSH and CDR2 is LQKENI. Unmatched junction bases numbered 8, after V lost 4 bases and J lost 2 bases.

This clone was counted only a few times. The missing CDR3 end, 3 residues past where the read stops, is filled in from the germline J gene. This chain connects TRBV5-4 to TRBJ2-7; 7 bases line up with TRBD1. The CDR3 loop spans 15 amino acids. Per the germline V gene, CDR1 is SGHNT and CDR2 is YYREEE (reference sequence). V was pared by 4 bases and J by 0 bases, with 7 bases of the junction left unmatched. CDR3 DNA, as far as it was read: TGTGCCAGCAGCCAGGACAGGTGGAGCTCCTACGAG. Translating it yields CASSQDRWSSYE. The entire CDR3 sequence reads CASSQDRWSSYEQYF.

This clone came up many times. Read sequence stops 3 residues before the CDR3 end, and the germline J gene provides the missing end. V gene TRBV2 combines with J gene TRBJ2-5, with 7 bases that match TRBD1. CDR1 and CDR2 (germline): SNHLY, FYNNEI. The V and J ends lost 10 bases and 3 bases, in that order; junction bases with no gene match: 11. This CDR3 contains 14 residues. The DNA read from the CDR3 is TGTGCCACGCACCCTCGGACAGGAGAAGAGACC. Protein sequence: CATHPRTGEET. The full CDR3 protein reads CATHPRTGEETQYF.

At least ten counts were recorded for this clone. Coverage ceases 3 residues before the CDR3 finishes, and the germline J gene fills in the end. This rearrangement joins TRBV5-1 to TRBJ2-5; D ambiguous. The length of the CDR3 is 11 residues. From germline, CDR1 is SGHRS and CDR2 YFSETQ. V was cut by 4 bases and J by 4 bases, with 5 bases left in between. The CDR3 loop reads CASSTRETQYF. The CDR3 bases that were read are TGCGCCAGCAGCACCAGAGAGACC.

This clone has ten or more counts. The read halts 3 residues ahead of the CDR3 end, with the missing end drawn from the germline J gene. This chain joins TRBV19 and TRBJ1-2, with 8 nucleotides matching TRBD1. The V gene end was trimmed by 8 bases and the J gene end by 5 bases; junction bases not matched to a gene: 4. The germline gives CDR1 LNHDA, CDR2 SQIVND (reference sequence). CDR3 size: 12 residues. The sequenced part of the CDR3 DNA is TGTGCCAGTCAAACAGGGGGTTATGGC. This translates into CASQTGGYG. The CDR3 in full is CASQTGGYGYTF.

In its sample, this clone was seen many times. The CDR3 end falls 3 residues outside the read, so it is completed with the germline J gene. The rearrangement links TRBV7-9 to TRBJ1-1; no firm D call. V gave up 8 bases and J gave up 5 bases, with 18 bases separating them. Germline values: CDR1 SEHNR, CDR2 FQNEAQ (reference sequence). CDR3 length equals 14 residues. The sequenced part of the CDR3 DNA is TGTGCCAGCGCTCAGGCCAGCGCGGGAACTGAA. As protein: CASAQASAGTE. The whole CDR3 protein is CASAQASAGTEAFF.

This clone was seen many times. From the germline J gene comes the end of the CDR3, since the read stops 3 residues before it. This chain joins TRBV6-2 or TRBV6-3 and TRBJ1-5; no firm D call. With 2 bases removed from V and 4 bases from J, the gap between germline ends came to 18 bases. The V gene's germline CDR1 is MNHEY and CDR2 SVGEGT. The CDR3 length is 17 residues. Partial CDR3 DNA: TGTGCCAGCAGTTACCCCTCGAAGATACGGGTAAATCAGCCC. This codes for CASSYPSKIRVNQP. The whole CDR3 sequence is CASSYPSKIRVNQPQHF.

This clone was detected ten times or more. Coverage ceases 3 residues before the CDR3 finishes, and the germline J gene fills in the end. This chain connects TRBV19 to TRBJ2-7, with 8 positions matching TRBD1. CDR1 is LNHDA and CDR2 is SQIVND in the germline V gene (reference sequence). The CDR3 consists of 15 residues. With 6 bases clipped from V and 2 bases from J, the junction kept 9 bases outside the gene matches. This CDR3 is CASSSGQGPTYEQYF. The part of the CDR3 DNA that was read is TGTGCCAGTAGCTCCGGACAGGGACCTACCTACGAG.

This clone was seen at least ten times. The CDR3 end is not reached by the read, which stops 3 residues before it; the germline J gene fills it in. This chain joins TRBV28 and TRBJ2-3, with D unresolved. The ends were cut back, 2 bases at V and 4 bases at J, with 7 bases in the middle. Germline CDR1 MDHEN, CDR2 SYDVKM. CDR3 length: 13 residues. The DNA read from the CDR3 is TGTGCCAGCAGTTTACCGGGTGCAGATACG. Encoded protein: CASSLPGADT. The full-length CDR3 reads as CASSLPGADTQYF.

This clone was seen ten or more times. Read data end 3 residues before the CDR3 end; the end is taken from the germline J gene. The chain uses TRBV5-1 and TRBJ2-1, with TRBD1 identical over 8 bases. Germline V gene data show CDR1 as SGHRS and CDR2 as YFSETQ. Trimming at V came to 6 bases and at J to 0 bases, leaving 5 bases not matched to a gene. The CDR3 is 15 residues long. CDR3 DNA, as far as it was read: TGCGCCAGCACCCAGGGGGCCAACTCCTACAATGAG. Its protein product is CASTQGANSYNE. The whole CDR3 protein is CASTQGANSYNEQFF.

In its sample, this clone was seen many times. The read stops 3 residues short of the end of the CDR3; the missing end is completed from the germline J gene. This chain links TRBV20-1 with TRBJ2-7; D is perhaps TRBD1 or TRBD2 (5 bases each). There are 13 residues in the CDR3. Germline loops: CDR1 DFQATT, CDR2 SNEGSKA (reference sequence). The V end lost 4 bases, the J end lost 0 bases, and 10 bases lay between the germline ends. The sequenced part of the CDR3 DNA is TGCAGTGCTATCAGGGAGAGCTCCTACGAG. Its protein product is CSAIRESSYE. In full, the CDR3 is CSAIRESSYEQYF.

There are many counts of this clone. The read terminates 3 residues ahead of where the CDR3 ends, so the germline J gene completes it. V usage is TRBV6-4 and J usage is TRBJ1-4; D is ambiguous. The germline gives CDR1 MRHNA, CDR2 SNTAGT. The V gene lost 11 bases and the J gene lost 7 bases, with 23 bases spanning the gap. This CDR3 comprises 15 residues. Incomplete CDR3 DNA: TGTGCCTCCAAGCACCGCGGTGTTCGTTGTGAAAAA. Translation gives CASKHRGVRCEK. The CDR3 as a whole reads CASKHRGVRCEKLFF.

This clone was observed many times. The CDR3 end lies 3 residues beyond the end of the read and is filled in from the germline J gene. V usage is TRBV6-2 or TRBV6-3 and J usage is TRBJ1-6, with 7 bases matching TRBD1. This CDR3 region has 16 residues. Germline CDR1 reads MNHEY; CDR2 reads SVGEGT. With V trimmed by 2 bases and J by 0 bases, 1 base remained unmatched. CDR3 sequence reads: CASSYRQGSYNSPLHF. Partial CDR3 DNA: TGTGCCAGCAGTTACCGACAGGGCTCCTATAATTCACCC.

This clone was counted at least ten times. The read ends 3 residues early relative to the CDR3; the germline J gene fills the gap. V usage is TRBV10-2 and J usage is TRBJ2-7, with a possible D match to TRBD1 (6 bases). The CDR3 runs 16 residues. The V and J ends lost 7 bases and 0 bases respectively, with 19 bases between them. Germline-derived CDR1 and CDR2 are WSHSY and SAAADI. CDR3 DNA, as far as it was read: TGCGCCAGCAACCCCCCAGGCAGGGGTCGCTCCTACGAG. Its protein product is CASNPPGRGRSYE. The CDR3 as a whole reads CASNPPGRGRSYEQYF.

This clone was seen ten or more times. Read coverage stops 3 residues before the CDR3 terminus; the germline J gene supplies the remainder. The V and J genes are TRBV5-1 and TRBJ1-2; maybe TRBD1 (6 bases). Germline values: CDR1 SGHRS, CDR2 YFSETQ. The CDR3 is made up of 16 amino acids. V gave up 4 bases and J gave up 2 bases, with 18 bases separating them. Partial CDR3 DNA: TGCGCCAGCAGCCCCCGAGGGCAGGGGAGGAACTATGGC. Its protein product is CASSPRGQGRNYG. From start to end, the CDR3 is CASSPRGQGRNYGYTF. Together with reference TRBV5-1 and TRBJ1-2, the CDR3 gives the full variable domain: KAGVTQTPRYLIKTRGQQVTLSCSPISGHRSVSWYQQTPGQGLQFLFEYFSETQRNKGNFPGRFSGRQFSNSRSEMNVSTLELGDSALYLCASSPRGQGRNYGYTFGSGTRLTVV.

The sample holds many counts of this clone. The observed sequence ends 3 residues before the CDR3 terminus, with the missing tail filled in from the germline J gene. The J gene is TRBJ1-2, the V gene TRBV29-1, with 7 bases lining up with TRBD1. The CDR3 runs 19 residues. The V gene's germline CDR1 is SQVTM and CDR2 ANQGSEA. After removal of 4 bases from V and 0 bases from J, the junction contained 20 bases not matched to a gene. This CDR3 reads CSVVALDPRDRAANYGYTF. The CDR3 bases that were read are TGCAGCGTTGTAGCGTTGGACCCCCGAGACAGGGCCGCTAACTATGGC. Full variable domain (rest looked up from reference TRBV29-1 and TRBJ1-2): SAVISQKPSRDICQRGTSLTIQCQVDSQVTMMFWYRQQPGQSLTLIATANQGSEATYESGFVIDKFPISRPNLTFSTLTVSNMSPEDSSIYLCSVVALDPRDRAANYGYTFGSGTRLTVV.

This clone was seen at least ten times. With the read ending 3 residues before the CDR3 end, the germline J gene is used to fill in that end. The chain combines TRBV5-1 with TRBJ1-3; no definite D call. Between the trimmed V and J ends, which lost 0 bases and 0 bases, there was a span of 10 bases. The CDR3 contains 16 residues. Germline lookup yields CDR1 SGHRS and CDR2 YFSETQ. Incomplete CDR3 DNA: TGCGCCAGCAGCTTGGGGGCCCTGAGCTCTGGAAACACC. Translating gives CASSLGALSSGNT. The whole CDR3 sequence is CASSLGALSSGNTIYF.

Ten or more counts support this clone. The CDR3 extends 3 residues past the end of the read, so its final part is completed from the germline J gene. The chain uses TRBV10-3 and TRBJ2-1; TRBD2 agrees at 13 bases. CDR1 and CDR2 from the germline V gene are ENHRY and SYGVKD. This CDR3 has 16 residues. V lost 4 bases and J lost 7; bases outside the gene matches: 7. CDR3 DNA (partial): TGTGCCATCAGTGTCACTAGCGGGAGGGGACTAAATGAG. This encodes CAISVTSGRGLNE. The whole CDR3 reads CAISVTSGRGLNEQFF.

This clone was picked up many times. The observed sequence ends 3 residues before the CDR3 terminus, with the missing tail filled in from the germline J gene. The V call is TRBV20-1, the J call TRBJ1-2; TRBD1 aligns across 12 bases. Germline values: CDR1 DFQATT, CDR2 SNEGSKA (reference sequence). V was clipped by 4 bases and J by 7 bases; unmatched bases: 7. The CDR3 is made up of 14 amino acids. CDR3 bases read: TGCAGTGCTATAAATCCGGGACAGGGGGCTGGC. This translates into CSAINPGQGAG. From start to end, the CDR3 is CSAINPGQGAGYTF.

This clone has at least ten counts. The read terminates 3 residues ahead of where the CDR3 ends, so the germline J gene completes it. This chain joins TRBV12-3 or TRBV12-4 and TRBJ2-2, with a tentative D call TRBD1 (6 bases). Trimming removed 5 bases from V and 6 bases from J, with 19 bases in between. The CDR3 covers 16 residues. CDR3 sequence reads: CASSTHRQAQAGELFF. CDR3 DNA (partial): TGTGCCAGCAGTACCCACCGACAGGCTCAGGCCGGGGAG.

This clone was counted ten times or more. The sequence runs out 3 residues before the end of the CDR3; the remainder is reconstructed from the germline J gene. The chain recombines TRBV20-1 with TRBJ1-2, with D maybe TRBD1 (5 bases). CDR1 is DFQATT, CDR2 SNEGSKA, per germline (reference sequence). The CDR3 has 16 residues. V lost 0 bases and J 5 bases, leaving 19 bases between the germline ends. The CDR3 here is CSARDHTFGAIYGYTF. The DNA read from the CDR3 is TGCAGTGCTAGAGATCACACTTTTGGGGCCATTTATGGC.

This clone was recorded at least ten times. The read terminates 3 residues ahead of where the CDR3 ends, so the germline J gene completes it. The V call is TRBV4-2, the J call TRBJ2-7, with 7 bases lining up with TRBD1. V dropped 1 base and J dropped 1; count of bases not matched to a gene: 13. The germline CDR1 and CDR2 sequences are LGHNA and YNFKEQ. The CDR3 covers 18 residues. CDR3 residues: CASSQGVGLQGLSYEQYF. Partial CDR3 DNA: TGTGCCAGCAGCCAAGGAGTGGGTCTACAGGGGCTTTCCTACGAG.

Ten or more counts support this clone. The read terminates 3 residues ahead of where the CDR3 ends, so the germline J gene completes it. The rearrangement joins TRBV29-1 to TRBJ2-2; 10 bases agree with TRBD1. Germline CDR1 and CDR2: SQVTM and ANQGSEA. With 6 bases clipped from V and 2 bases from J, the junction kept 3 bases outside the gene matches. This CDR3 has 14 amino acids. The CDR3 sequence: CSVGTGANTGELFF. The covered CDR3 bases are TGCAGCGTCGGGACAGGGGCTAACACCGGGGAG.

This clone came up many times. With the read ending 3 residues before the CDR3 end, the germline J gene is used to fill in that end. V is TRBV12-5 and J is TRBJ1-1, with D possibly TRBD1 on 5 matching bases. V lost 1 base, J lost 7 bases, and 13 bases lay in between. The CDR3 sequence is 14 residues long. CDR1 LGHNT and CDR2 FRNRAP come from the germline V gene. CDR3: CASGLGVQGFEAFF. CDR3 bases read: TGTGCTAGTGGTTTGGGTGTCCAGGGATTTGAA.

This clone was seen a handful of times. The CDR3 is cut off 3 residues early in the read; its end comes from the germline J gene. The chain couples TRBV18 to TRBJ1-1; 8 bases map to TRBD1. The V gene end was trimmed by 3 bases and the J gene end by 4 bases; junction bases not matched to a gene: 4. CDR1 is KGHSH and CDR2 is LQKENI in the germline V gene. The length of the CDR3 is 14 residues. The CDR3 sequence: CASSPTTGGTEAFF. Partial CDR3 DNA: TGTGCCAGCTCACCCACCACAGGGGGCACTGAA.

This clone was seen ten or more times. From the germline J gene comes the end of the CDR3, since the read stops 3 residues before it. The chain has TRBV7-9 and TRBJ1-1; 7 nucleotides match TRBD1. The CDR3 length is 12 residues. In germline, CDR1 is SEHNR, CDR2 FQNEAQ (reference sequence). The CDR3 DNA, read in part, is TGTGCCAGCACTTGGGACAGAAGAGAA. It is translated as CASTWDRRE. The full CDR3 protein is CASTWDRREAFF.

This clone was observed many times. The read terminates 3 residues before the CDR3 end, so the remaining end is supplied by the germline J gene. The chain recombines TRBV4-1 with TRBJ2-7, with 14 bases aligning to TRBD2. The CDR3 spans 17 residues. Trimming removed 3 bases from V and 6 bases from J; junction bases left unmatched: 10. The germline gives CDR1 MGHRA, CDR2 YSYEKL. CDR3 in amino acids: CASSHRPGTSGRTEQYF. The CDR3 DNA, read in part, is TGCGCCAGCAGCCACCGACCCGGGACTAGCGGGAGAACCGAG.

This clone showed up many times. The read ends 3 residues shy of where the CDR3 ends; the end is completed using the germline J gene. The rearrangement uses TRBV6-1 and TRBJ1-3; a weak D match, TRBD1 (5 bases). This CDR3 has 17 amino acids. Trimming left V 2 bases short and J 0 bases short, with 14 bases between. Per germline, CDR1 MNHNS and CDR2 SASEGT. Incomplete CDR3 DNA: TGTGCCAGCAGTGAATACAAGGGGCACCCCTCTGGAAACACC. Its protein is CASSEYKGHPSGNT. In full, the CDR3 reads CASSEYKGHPSGNTIYF.

This clone has ten or more counts. The CDR3 protein is CASRRDSHYGYTF. The covered CDR3 bases are TGTGCCAGCAGACGGGACAGCCACTATGGC. The genes are TRBV28 and TRBJ1-2; 7 positions agree with TRBD1. With the read ending 3 residues before the CDR3 end, the germline J gene is used to fill in that end. The CDR3 runs 13 residues. The J segment lost 3 bases and the V segment lost 6 bases, leaving 4 bases of the junction unmatched. Germline V gene lookup returns CDR1 MDHEN and CDR2 SYDVKM.